The clone carrying this TCR beta chain was seen once. Germline CDR1 and CDR2: ENHRY and SYGVKD. V lost 0 bases and J lost 6; bases outside the gene matches: 11. The length of the CDR3 is 16 residues. The table came from immunoSEQ multiplex PCR; TCRdb's copy has only in-frame clones and leaves some out. Of 250,000 to 300,000 clones listed, about 86% are singletons. This sample was included in a study of blood T cell repertoires in COVID-19. At the level of the study: Sources were T cells, B-cell-depleted T cells, or PBMCs; the material itself was cDNA or gDNA.

This sequence originates from a man aged 25 to 40 with active or convalescent COVID-19. Sequences were obtained from peripheral blood. The J gene is TRBJ2-7, the V gene TRBV10-3; 7 nucleotides line up with TRBD2. CDR3 protein: CAISESIGEGSIEQYF. Here the CDR3 DNA reads TGTGCCATCAGTGAGTCGATCGGGGAGGGAAGTATCGAGCAGTACTTC.